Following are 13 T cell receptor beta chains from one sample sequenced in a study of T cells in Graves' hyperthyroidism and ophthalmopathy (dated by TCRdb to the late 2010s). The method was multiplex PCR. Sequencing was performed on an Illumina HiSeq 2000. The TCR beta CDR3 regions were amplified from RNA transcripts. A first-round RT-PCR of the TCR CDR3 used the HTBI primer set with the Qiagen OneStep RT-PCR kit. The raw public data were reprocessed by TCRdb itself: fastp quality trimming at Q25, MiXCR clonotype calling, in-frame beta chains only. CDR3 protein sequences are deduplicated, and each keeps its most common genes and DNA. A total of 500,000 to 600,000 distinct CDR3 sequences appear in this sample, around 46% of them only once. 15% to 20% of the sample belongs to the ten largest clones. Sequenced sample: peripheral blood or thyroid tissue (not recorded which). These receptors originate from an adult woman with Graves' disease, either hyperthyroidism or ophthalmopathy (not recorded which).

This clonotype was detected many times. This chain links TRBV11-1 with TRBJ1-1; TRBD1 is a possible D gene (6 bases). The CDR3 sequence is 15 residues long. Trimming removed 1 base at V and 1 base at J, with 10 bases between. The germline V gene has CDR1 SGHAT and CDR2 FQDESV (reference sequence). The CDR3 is CASSLGRRGNTEAFF. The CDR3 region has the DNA TGTGCCAGCAGCTTAGGACGCAGGGGGAACACTGAAGCTTTCTTT.

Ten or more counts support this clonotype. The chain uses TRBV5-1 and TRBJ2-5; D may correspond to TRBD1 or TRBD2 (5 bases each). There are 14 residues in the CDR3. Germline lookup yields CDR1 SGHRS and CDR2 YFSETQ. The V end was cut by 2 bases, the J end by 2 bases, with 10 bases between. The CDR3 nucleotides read TGCGCCAGCAGCTTTGGGACGTCTCAAGAGACCCAGTACTTC. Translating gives CASSFGTSQETQYF.

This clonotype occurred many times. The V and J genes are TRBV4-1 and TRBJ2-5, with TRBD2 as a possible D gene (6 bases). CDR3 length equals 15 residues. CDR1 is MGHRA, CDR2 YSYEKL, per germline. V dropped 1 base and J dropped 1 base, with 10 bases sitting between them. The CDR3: CASSQVGTLQETQYF. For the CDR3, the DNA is TGCGCCAGCAGCCAAGTCGGGACTCTCCAAGAGACCCAGTACTTC.

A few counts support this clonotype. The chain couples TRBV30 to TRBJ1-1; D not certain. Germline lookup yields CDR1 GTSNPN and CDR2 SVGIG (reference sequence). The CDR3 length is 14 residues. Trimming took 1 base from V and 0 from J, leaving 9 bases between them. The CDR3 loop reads CAWSGAAMNTEAFF. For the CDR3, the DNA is TGTGCCTGGAGTGGAGCAGCAATGAACACTGAAGCTTTCTTT.

DNA of the CDR3: TGTGCCAGCAGCTTGGCCGGGAGGGCAGCCGGGGCCAACGTCCTGACTTTC. This encodes CASSLAGRAAGANVLTF. This rearrangement joins TRBV11-2 to TRBJ2-6, with 8 bases fitting TRBD2. The CDR3 covers 17 residues. V lost 3 bases and J lost 4; bases outside the gene matches: 8. The germline CDR1 and CDR2 sequences are SGHAT and FQNNGV.

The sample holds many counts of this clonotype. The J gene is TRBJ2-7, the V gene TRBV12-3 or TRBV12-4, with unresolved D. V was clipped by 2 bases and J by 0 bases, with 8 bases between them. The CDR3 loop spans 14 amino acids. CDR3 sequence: CASSLSGLSYEQYF. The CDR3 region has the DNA TGTGCCAGCAGTTTATCAGGCCTCTCCTACGAGCAGTACTTC.

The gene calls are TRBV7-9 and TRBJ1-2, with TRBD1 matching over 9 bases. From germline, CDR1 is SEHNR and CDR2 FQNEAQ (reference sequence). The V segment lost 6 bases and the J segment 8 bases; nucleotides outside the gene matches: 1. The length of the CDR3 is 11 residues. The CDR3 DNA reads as TGTGCCAGCAGTGGACAGGGGGGCTACACCTTC. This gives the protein CASSGQGGYTF.

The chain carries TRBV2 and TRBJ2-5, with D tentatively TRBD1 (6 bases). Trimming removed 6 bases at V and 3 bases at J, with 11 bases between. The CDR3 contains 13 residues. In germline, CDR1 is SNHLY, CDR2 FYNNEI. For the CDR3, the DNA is TGTGCCAGCAGCCAAACAGGGAAAGAGACCCAGTACTTC. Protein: CASSQTGKETQYF.

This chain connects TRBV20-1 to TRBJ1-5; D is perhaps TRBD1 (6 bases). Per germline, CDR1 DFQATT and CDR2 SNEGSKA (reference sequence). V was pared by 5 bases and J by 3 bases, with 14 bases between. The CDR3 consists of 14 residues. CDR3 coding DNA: TGCAGTGCTGCCGGGACATCGCTCAATCAGCCCCAGCATTTT. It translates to CSAAGTSLNQPQHF.

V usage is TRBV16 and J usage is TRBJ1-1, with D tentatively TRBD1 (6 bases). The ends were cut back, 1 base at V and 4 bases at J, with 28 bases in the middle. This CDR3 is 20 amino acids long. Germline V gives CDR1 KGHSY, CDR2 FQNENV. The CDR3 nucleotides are TGTGCCAGCAGCCAATTTCTTCCGAACACCGGGACACTGGATGCCACTGAAGCTTTCTTT. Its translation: CASSQFLPNTGTLDATEAFF. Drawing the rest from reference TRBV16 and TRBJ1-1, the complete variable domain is GEEVAQTPKHLVRGEGQKAKLYCAPIKGHSYVFWYQQVLKNEFKFLISFQNENVFDETGMPKERFSAKCLPNSPCSLEIQATKLEDSAVYFCASSQFLPNTGTLDATEAFFGQGTRLTVV.

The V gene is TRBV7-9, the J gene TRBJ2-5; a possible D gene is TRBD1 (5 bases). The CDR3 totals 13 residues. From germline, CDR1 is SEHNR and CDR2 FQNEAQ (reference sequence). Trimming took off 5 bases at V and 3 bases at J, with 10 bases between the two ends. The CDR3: CASSVGQEETQYF. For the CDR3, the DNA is TGTGCCAGCAGCGTAGGACAAGAAGAGACCCAGTACTTC.

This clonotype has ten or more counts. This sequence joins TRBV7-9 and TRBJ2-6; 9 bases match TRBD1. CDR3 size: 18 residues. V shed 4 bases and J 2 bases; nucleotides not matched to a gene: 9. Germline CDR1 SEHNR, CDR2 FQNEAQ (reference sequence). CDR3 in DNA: TGTGCCAGCAGCTCCCGGACAGGGGATAACGCTGGGGCCAACGTCCTGACTTTC. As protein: CASSSRTGDNAGANVLTF.

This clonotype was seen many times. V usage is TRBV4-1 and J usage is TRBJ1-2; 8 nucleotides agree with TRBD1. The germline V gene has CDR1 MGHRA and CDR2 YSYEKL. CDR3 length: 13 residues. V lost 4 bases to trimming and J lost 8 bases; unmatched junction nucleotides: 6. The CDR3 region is CASSPRTGHGYTF. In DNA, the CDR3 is TGCGCCAGCAGCCCTCGGACAGGGCACGGCTACACCTTC.